This TCR beta chain appears in the sequencing data of a study of OX40 agonist ivuxolimab in advanced cancers. With respect to the entire study: Ivuxolimab was a fully human IgG2 agonistic monoclonal antibody targeting the costimulatory receptor OX40 (CD134). In the dose-escalation cohort, 70% to 85% of patients were male, and the mean age was approximately 60 years, with a range of roughly 23 to 85. Peripheral TCRbeta sequencing aimed to test whether ivuxolimab altered TCR sequence diversity and caused clonal T-cell expansion. The monotherapy dose-escalation portion (N of about 57 patients) of the phase I ivuxolimab trial is reported in the paper. Partial responses occurred in three dose-escalation patients, of whom one had hepatocellular carcinoma and two had cutaneous melanoma. Patients were allowed to have had prior anti-PD-1, anti-PD-L1 or anti-CTLA-4 therapy, and around 40% of the dose-escalation patients had previously received checkpoint inhibitors. Among the roughly 52 dose-escalation patients, some 19 had hepatocellular carcinoma, roughly 15 melanoma, 9 renal cell carcinoma and 9 head and neck cancer. Intravenous ivuxolimab was administered to patients every 2 weeks at six dose levels: 0.01, 0.1, 0.3, 1.5, 3 and 10 mg/kg.

What the study reported, not specific to this receptor: After ivuxolimab, CD8+ T cells had more expanded clones than CD4+ T cells on average. The antigen specificity of the peripheral T cells that underwent clonal expansion was not determined. At doses of 0.1 to 3.0 mg/kg, clonal expansion of both CD4+ and CD8+ blood T cells was observed from baseline to week 6. In the 0.1-3.0 mg/kg groups, partial responders had among the lowest normalized peripheral clonal expansion, particularly in CD8+ T cells. Low levels of normalized T-cell clonal expansion were also seen in some nonresponding patients.

For sequencing of the TCRbeta CDR3 region, genomic DNA was extracted from the sorted cells. The immunoSEQ Assay was used for sequencing of TCRbeta CDR3 regions. TCRdb limited this immuneACCESS table to in-frame rearrangements with V and J called. A share of clones is missing; checked studies link under half to unresolved V genes, and the rest is unexplained. The sample table holds 15,000 to 25,000 clones, of which around nine tenths were seen once. Of the sample, approximately 50% falls within the top ten clones. V was cut back by 5 bases and J by 4 bases, leaving a gap of 6 bases between them. The germline V gene sets CDR1 to MNHEY and CDR2 to SVGAGI. The CDR3 starts with the cysteine, ends with the phenylalanine, and has 11 residues. Of the read, only the CDR3 DNA is kept; its 33 bases are in frame from base 1. Patients with a history of autoimmune disease or receiving systemic immunosuppression were excluded from the trial. Peripheral blood for TCR sequencing was collected from all dose cohorts at baseline, on cycle 4 day 1, and on cycle 7 day 1. The samples were drawn from a first-in-human, open-label, multicenter phase I dose-escalation trial of ivuxolimab. Adults with locally advanced or metastatic melanoma, renal cell carcinoma, hepatocellular carcinoma or head and neck squamous cell carcinoma were enrolled in the trial. Before TCR sequencing, CD4+ and CD8+ T cells were separately sorted from peripheral blood.

Concerning this clone itself: Its specific antigen is unknown. Base quality data are lacking; no much larger clone is found one base away.

The source was CD4+ or CD8+ T cells sorted from blood, collected in a trial of the OX40 agonist ivuxolimab. This chain is built from TRBV6-5 and TRBJ2-7; tentative D gene TRBD1, with 5 bases matching. This TCR derives from an adult with an advanced solid tumor such as melanoma, head and neck, liver or kidney cancer. Here is the DNA: TGTGCCAGCAGTAGGGGTTACGAGCAGTACTTC. The translation is CASSRGYEQYF.